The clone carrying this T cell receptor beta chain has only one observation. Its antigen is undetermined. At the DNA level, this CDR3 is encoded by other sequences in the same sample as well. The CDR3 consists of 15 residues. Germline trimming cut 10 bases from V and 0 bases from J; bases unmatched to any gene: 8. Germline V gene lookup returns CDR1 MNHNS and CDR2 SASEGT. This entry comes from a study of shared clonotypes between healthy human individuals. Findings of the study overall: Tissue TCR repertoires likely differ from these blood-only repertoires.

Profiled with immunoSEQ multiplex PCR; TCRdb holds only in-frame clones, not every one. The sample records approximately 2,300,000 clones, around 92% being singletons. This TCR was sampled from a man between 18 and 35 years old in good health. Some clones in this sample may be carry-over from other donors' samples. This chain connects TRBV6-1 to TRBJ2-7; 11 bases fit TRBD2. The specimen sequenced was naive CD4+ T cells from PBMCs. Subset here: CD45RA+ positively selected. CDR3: CATLRGTSGSYEQYF. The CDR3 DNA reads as TGTGCCACACTCCGTGGGACTAGCGGCTCCTACGAGCAGTACTTC.